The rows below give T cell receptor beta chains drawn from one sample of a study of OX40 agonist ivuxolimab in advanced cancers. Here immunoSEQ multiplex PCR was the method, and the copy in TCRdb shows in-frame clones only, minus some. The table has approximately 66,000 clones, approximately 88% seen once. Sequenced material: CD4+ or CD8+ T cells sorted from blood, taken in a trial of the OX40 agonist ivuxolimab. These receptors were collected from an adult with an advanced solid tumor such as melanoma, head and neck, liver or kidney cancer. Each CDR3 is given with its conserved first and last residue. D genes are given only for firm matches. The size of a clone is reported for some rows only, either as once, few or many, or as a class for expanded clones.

DNA: TGTGCCAGCAGCCCCAGAGCGGGGGGCACAGATACGCAGTATTTT
CDR3: CASSPRAGGTDTQYF
D: TRBD2
V: TRBV2
size: .
J: TRBJ2-3

DNA: TGCAGCGTTTATGACAGGGGGCAAGAGACCCAGTACTTC
CDR3: CSVYDRGQETQYF
D: TRBD1
V: TRBV29-1
size: .
J: TRBJ2-5

DNA: TGTGCCAGCAGTGCTCAACAGAGCTCCTACGGGCAGTACTTC
CDR3: CASSAQQSSYGQYF
D: .
V: TRBV2
size: .
J: TRBJ2-7

DNA: TGCGCCAGCAGCTTGACAGGGTTAGGAGGGGAGCTGTTTTTT
CDR3: CASSLTGLGGELFF
D: .
V: TRBV5-1
size: .
J: TRBJ2-2

DNA: TGTGCCAGCAGTTGGGACAGCCGGTCGGGAAACACCATATATTTT
CDR3: CASSWDSRSGNTIYF
D: TRBD1
V: TRBV6-5
size: .
J: TRBJ1-3

DNA: TGTGCTAGTGGCCGTAGCGGGGGGGCCACAGATACGCAGTATTTT
CDR3: CASGRSGGATDTQYF
D: TRBD2
V: TRBV12-5
size: .
J: TRBJ2-3

DNA: TGTGCCAGCTCACCGATCTCCACAAACTATGGCTACACCTTC
CDR3: CASSPISTNYGYTF
D: .
V: TRBV18
size: .
J: TRBJ1-2

DNA: TGTGCCAGCAGCTTAGTGCTACTAGCGGGGGGAAGGAACACCGGGGAGCTGTTTTTT
CDR3: CASSLVLLAGGRNTGELFF
D: TRBD2
V: TRBV7-6
size: .
J: TRBJ2-2

DNA: TGTGCCATCAGGTCGGCGAGAGATCAGCCCCAGCATTTT
CDR3: CAIRSARDQPQHF
D: .
V: TRBV10-3
size: .
J: TRBJ1-5

DNA: TGTGCCAGCAGCCTAGCAATTCAAGAGACCCAGTACTTC
CDR3: CASSLAIQETQYF
D: .
V: TRBV5-4
size: once
J: TRBJ2-5

DNA: TGTGCCAGCAGCCCGTCTGGGATACAAGAGACCCAGTACTTC
CDR3: CASSPSGIQETQYF
D: .
V: TRBV7-6
size: .
J: TRBJ2-5

DNA: TGTGCCAGCATCCCAGACAGGGCGGGTGAAAAACTGTTTTTT
CDR3: CASIPDRAGEKLFF
D: TRBD1
V: TRBV6-1
size: once
J: TRBJ1-4

DNA: TGCAGTGCTTTTCGCACAGATACGCAGTATTTT
CDR3: CSAFRTDTQYF
D: .
V: TRBV20-1
size: .
J: TRBJ2-3

DNA: TGCAGCGTTGGAGGGCGGGATGAAAAACTGTTTTTT
CDR3: CSVGGRDEKLFF
D: .
V: TRBV29-1
size: .
J: TRBJ1-4

DNA: TGTGCCAGCAGCAACGGGGGCGCATCTGGAAACACCATATATTTT
CDR3: CASSNGGASGNTIYF
D: .
V: TRBV6-5
size: .
J: TRBJ1-3

DNA: TGTGCCAGCAGCTCTCCCGACAGGGCCAATGAGCAGTTCTTC
CDR3: CASSSPDRANEQFF
D: TRBD1
V: TRBV7-6
size: .
J: TRBJ2-1

DNA: TGTGCCAGCAGCTCGACTAGGATTAATGAGCAGTTCTTC
CDR3: CASSSTRINEQFF
D: .
V: TRBV7-6
size: .
J: TRBJ2-1

DNA: TGTGCCAGCAGTCAACAGGGCCGGAACTATGGCTACACCTTC
CDR3: CASSQQGRNYGYTF
D: .
V: TRBV6-5
size: .
J: TRBJ1-2

DNA: TGTGCCAGCAGCTTAGACGGATTCCAAGAGACCCAGTACTTC
CDR3: CASSLDGFQETQYF
D: .
V: TRBV7-7
size: .
J: TRBJ2-5

DNA: TGTGCCAGCAGCCTCCGGGGTGCCATGAACACTGAAGCTTTCTTT
CDR3: CASSLRGAMNTEAFF
D: .
V: TRBV11-3
size: once
J: TRBJ1-1

DNA: TGTGCCATCAGTGAGTCGATAGCGGGGGTCTCCGAGCAGTACTTC
CDR3: CAISESIAGVSEQYF
D: TRBD2
V: TRBV10-3
size: .
J: TRBJ2-7

DNA: TGTGCCAGCAGCTCAAGGGATCAGCCCCAGCATTTT
CDR3: CASSSRDQPQHF
D: .
V: TRBV7-9
size: .
J: TRBJ1-5

DNA: TGTGCCAGCAGTACAGGGGGAATGAACACTGAAGCTTTCTTT
CDR3: CASSTGGMNTEAFF
D: TRBD1
V: TRBV28
size: .
J: TRBJ1-1

DNA: TGTGCCAGCAGCCCGGGGGGTTCTTGGAATGAGCAGTTCTTC
CDR3: CASSPGGSWNEQFF
D: TRBD2
V: TRBV7-9
size: .
J: TRBJ2-1

DNA: TGTGCCAGCAGCTTAGGAATCTTGAACACTGAAGCTTTCTTT
CDR3: CASSLGILNTEAFF
D: .
V: TRBV7-2
size: .
J: TRBJ1-1

DNA: TGCAGCGTTGACCCAGGGGGCGCGGCTGAAGCTTTCTTT
CDR3: CSVDPGGAAEAFF
D: TRBD1
V: TRBV29-1
size: .
J: TRBJ1-1

DNA: TGTGCCAGCGCCAGGACAGGGAGAGATAATGGCTACACCTTC
CDR3: CASARTGRDNGYTF
D: TRBD1
V: TRBV2
size: .
J: TRBJ1-2

DNA: TGTGCCAGCTCACCACCGACCGCTAATTCACCCCTCCACTTT
CDR3: CASSPPTANSPLHF
D: .
V: TRBV18
size: .
J: TRBJ1-6

DNA: TGTGCCTCGGGACAGCGGGAAAAACTGTTTTTT
CDR3: CASGQREKLFF
D: TRBD1
V: TRBV30
size: .
J: TRBJ1-4

DNA: TGCGCCAGCAGCGGAGGACAGGTCCGAGACACTGAAGCTTTCTTT
CDR3: CASSGGQVRDTEAFF
D: TRBD1
V: TRBV5-1
size: .
J: TRBJ1-1

DNA: TGTGCCAGTAGTTGGCAGGGAGACTCTGGAAACACCATATATTTT
CDR3: CASSWQGDSGNTIYF
D: .
V: TRBV19
size: .
J: TRBJ1-3

DNA: TGCGCCAGCAGCACGGATACAGGGGGAGGCTCACCCCTCCACTTT
CDR3: CASSTDTGGGSPLHF
D: TRBD1
V: TRBV5-1
size: .
J: TRBJ1-6

DNA: TGTGCCAGTAGTCCGACACAGGGGCCCTCTGGAAACACCATATATTTT
CDR3: CASSPTQGPSGNTIYF
D: TRBD1
V: TRBV19
size: .
J: TRBJ1-3

DNA: TGTGCCAGTAGTAACAGGGATGGACTTGAAGCTTTCTTT
CDR3: CASSNRDGLEAFF
D: .
V: TRBV19
size: .
J: TRBJ1-1

DNA: TGTGCCAGTAGTTCTACAGGGAATTCACCCCTCCACTTT
CDR3: CASSSTGNSPLHF
D: .
V: TRBV19
size: .
J: TRBJ1-6

DNA: TGTGCCAGCTCACCACCGGTAGGGGTCCCCTACGAGCAGTACTTC
CDR3: CASSPPVGVPYEQYF
D: .
V: TRBV18
size: .
J: TRBJ2-7

DNA: TGTGCCTGGACTCCTGGACTAGCGGGAGTCTCAGATACGCAGTATTTT
CDR3: CAWTPGLAGVSDTQYF
D: TRBD2
V: TRBV30
size: .
J: TRBJ2-3

DNA: TGTGCCAGCAGCTCCAGACAGGGGGCGGAAGAGCAGTACTTC
CDR3: CASSSRQGAEEQYF
D: TRBD1
V: TRBV6-6
size: .
J: TRBJ2-7

DNA: TGTGCCAGCAGCTTGGTGGCGGGGGGGCCTAAAGGTGAGACCCAGTACTTC
CDR3: CASSLVAGGPKGETQYF
D: TRBD2
V: TRBV11-3
size: once
J: TRBJ2-5

DNA: TGTGCCACCAGCCCCCGCCTTACTTACGAGCAGTACTTC
CDR3: CATSPRLTYEQYF
D: .
V: TRBV15
size: .
J: TRBJ2-7

DNA: TGTGCCAGCAGCTCGCCGGGACAGAGGTCCTACAATGAGCAGTTCTTC
CDR3: CASSSPGQRSYNEQFF
D: TRBD1
V: TRBV5-4
size: .
J: TRBJ2-1

DNA: TGTGCCAGCGGATACACCACCATGAACACTGAAGCTTTCTTT
CDR3: CASGYTTMNTEAFF
D: .
V: TRBV2
size: .
J: TRBJ1-1

DNA: TGTGCCAGCAGCGCTCCCGGCAGGGCCACTGAAGCTTTCTTT
CDR3: CASSAPGRATEAFF
D: .
V: TRBV5-4
size: .
J: TRBJ1-1